This TCR beta chain was sequenced for a study of blood T cells in healthy people across ages. The CDR3 runs 15 residues. Trimming cost V 2 bases and J 5 bases, with 14 bases left between them. CDR1 KGHDR and CDR2 SFDVKD come from the germline V gene. This clonotype was detected a few times. Total RNA was extracted at no less than 6 micrograms per sample. The use of a sample-barcoded 5' primer and a J-beta primer mix characterized a second PCR of about 7 to 12 cycles. TCRdb redid the calling of the 5' RACE reads with MiXCR, one entry per CDR3 protein. The repertoire includes about 770,000 distinct CDR3 sequences, more than 40% of them detected once, and roughly 18% sits in the top ten.

This clonotype was sampled from a man in his fifties or sixties in good health. The chain carries TRBV24-1 and TRBJ2-5; weak D call: TRBD2 (5 bases). Sequencing was done on a sample of blood. The DNA of the CDR3 is TGTGCCACCAGTGATTCGAGGGTAATTCGCGAGACCCAGTACTTC. Translated: CATSDSRVIRETQYF.